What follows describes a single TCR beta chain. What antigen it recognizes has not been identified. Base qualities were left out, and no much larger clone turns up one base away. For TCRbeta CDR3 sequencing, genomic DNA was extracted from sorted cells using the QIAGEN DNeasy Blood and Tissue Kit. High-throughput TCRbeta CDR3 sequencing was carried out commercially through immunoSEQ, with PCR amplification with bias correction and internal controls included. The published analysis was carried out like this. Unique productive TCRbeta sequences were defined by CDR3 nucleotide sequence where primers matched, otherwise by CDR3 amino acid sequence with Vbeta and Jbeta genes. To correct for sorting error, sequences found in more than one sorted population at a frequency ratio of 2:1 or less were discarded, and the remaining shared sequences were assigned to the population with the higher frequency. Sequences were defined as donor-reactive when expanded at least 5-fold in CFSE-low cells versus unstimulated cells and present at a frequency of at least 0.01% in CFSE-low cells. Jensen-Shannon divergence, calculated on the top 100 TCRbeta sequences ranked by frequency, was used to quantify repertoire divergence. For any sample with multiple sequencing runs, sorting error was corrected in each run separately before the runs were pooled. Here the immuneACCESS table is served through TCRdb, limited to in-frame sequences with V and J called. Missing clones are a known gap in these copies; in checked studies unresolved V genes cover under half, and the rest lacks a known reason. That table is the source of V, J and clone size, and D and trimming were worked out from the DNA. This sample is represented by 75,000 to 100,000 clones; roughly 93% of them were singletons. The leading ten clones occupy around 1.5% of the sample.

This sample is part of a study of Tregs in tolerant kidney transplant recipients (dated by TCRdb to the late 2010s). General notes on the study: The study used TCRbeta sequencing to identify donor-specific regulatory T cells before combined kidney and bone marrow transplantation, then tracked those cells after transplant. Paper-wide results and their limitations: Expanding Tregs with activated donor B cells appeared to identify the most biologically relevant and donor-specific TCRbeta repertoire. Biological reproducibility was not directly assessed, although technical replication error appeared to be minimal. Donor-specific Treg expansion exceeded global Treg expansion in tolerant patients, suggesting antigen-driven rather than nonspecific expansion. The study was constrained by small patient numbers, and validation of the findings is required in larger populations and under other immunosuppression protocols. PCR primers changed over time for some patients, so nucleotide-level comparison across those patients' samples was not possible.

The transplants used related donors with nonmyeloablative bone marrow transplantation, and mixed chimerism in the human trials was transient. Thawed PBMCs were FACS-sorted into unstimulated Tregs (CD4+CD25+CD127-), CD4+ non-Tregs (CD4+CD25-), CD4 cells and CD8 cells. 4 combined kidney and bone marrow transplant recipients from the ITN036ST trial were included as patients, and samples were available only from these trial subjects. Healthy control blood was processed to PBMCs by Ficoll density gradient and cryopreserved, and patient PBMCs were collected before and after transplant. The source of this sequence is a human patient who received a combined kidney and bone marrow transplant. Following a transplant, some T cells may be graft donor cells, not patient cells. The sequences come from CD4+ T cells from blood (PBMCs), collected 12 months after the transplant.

The bases are TGTGCCAGCAGCTTAGGGACAGGGCAAGGGGACACTGAAGCTTTCTTT. Translation gives CASSLGTGQGDTEAFF. The chain is assembled from TRBV11-2 and TRBJ1-1, and 8 bases in between align with TRBD1. The junction shows trimming of 1 base on V and 3 bases on J, and the gene matches do not reach 7 bases of it. Looking up the germline V gene yields CDR1 SGHAT and CDR2 FQNNGV. Taken from cysteine to phenylalanine, the CDR3 has 16 residues. Solely the CDR3 DNA is kept, with 48 bases framed from the first base.